This TCR beta chain was profiled in a study of early T cells in non-severe SARS-CoV-2 infection. Study-wide background: The sequenced material was bulk RNA from unsorted whole blood, and its chains were unpaired.

This clonotype has a count of ten or more. Germline V gene lookup returns CDR1 MNHNS and CDR2 SASEGT. The CDR3 length is 13 residues. V was clipped by 6 bases and J by 3 bases, with 11 bases between them. cDNA molecules, individually, were tagged with unique molecular identifiers. TCRdb re-called the 5' RACE reads with MiXCR, one entry per CDR3 protein. The sample has more than 20,000 distinct CDR3 sequences, about 4% seen once; the top ten hold roughly 1.5%. The chain employs TRBV6-1 and TRBJ1-1; D ambiguous. This clonotype was obtained from an adult who was a healthcare worker with PCR-confirmed SARS-CoV-2 infection or an uninfected control (not recorded which). The sequenced sample was whole blood. CDR3: CASSPFRDTEAFF. The CDR3 DNA follows: TGTGCCAGCAGCCCATTCCGGGACACTGAAGCTTTCTTT.